Listed here are 26 T cell receptor beta chains from one sample, sequenced in a study of blood T cell repertoires in COVID-19. Repertoires were generated with immunoSEQ multiplex PCR, while TCRdb's copy carries only in-frame clones and drops some. The table lists roughly 46,000 clones, 75% to 90% of them singletons. Sequencing used peripheral blood. Receptor source: a human donor in a cohort sampled during active COVID-19.

The genes are TRBV19 and TRBJ1-5; TRBD1 aligns across 9 bases. This CDR3 region has 17 residues. Germline V gives CDR1 LNHDA, CDR2 SQIVND (reference sequence). The V and J ends lost 7 bases and 4 bases, in that order; junction bases with no gene match: 14. CDR3 protein: CASKPDRGTMGNQPQHF. In DNA, the CDR3 is TGTGCCAGTAAGCCGGACAGGGGAACTATGGGGAATCAGCCCCAGCATTTT.

The gene calls are TRBV25-1 and TRBJ1-5; D unresolved. The CDR3 is made up of 13 amino acids. The germline gives CDR1 MGHDK, CDR2 SYGVNS. Deletions cut 1 base from V and 7 bases from J, with 8 bases between. The CDR3 DNA reads TGTGCCAGCAGTGAATCGGCAGGACAGCCCCAGCATTTT. Its protein product is CASSESAGQPQHF.

The CDR3 sequence is CASSQGTLYEQYF. The CDR3 coding sequence is TGTGCCAGCAGCCAGGGGACCCTCTACGAGCAGTACTTC. The gene calls are TRBV5-6 and TRBJ2-7, with TRBD1 as a possible D gene (6 bases). This CDR3 has 13 residues. V was cut by 4 bases and J by 3 bases, with 11 bases left in between. The germline CDR1 and CDR2 sequences are SGHDT and YYEEEE.

The J gene is TRBJ1-3, the V gene TRBV27; no firm D call. The CDR3 loop spans 14 amino acids. Germline-derived CDR1 and CDR2 are MNHEY and SMNVEV (reference sequence). The V and J ends lost 5 bases and 3 bases respectively, with 11 bases between them. For the CDR3, the DNA is TGTGCCAGCAGTCGCCGGGGTGGTGGAAACACCATATATTTT. It codes for CASSRRGGGNTIYF.

The J gene is TRBJ2-7, the V gene TRBV28, with D maybe TRBD1 (7 bases). CDR3 length: 17 residues. The V and J ends lost 5 bases and 0 bases respectively, with 20 bases between them. Germline lookup yields CDR1 MDHEN and CDR2 SYDVKM. CDR3 sequence reads: CASSHSRGERDSYEQYF. Here the CDR3 DNA reads TGTGCCAGCAGTCACTCCAGGGGGGAGAGGGACTCCTACGAGCAGTACTTC.

CDR3 loop: CASSEAWTVPYF. The CDR3 coding sequence is TGTGCCAGCAGTGAAGCATGGACAGTGCCATACTTC. The chain is built from TRBV6-1 and TRBJ2-7; weak D call: TRBD1 (6 bases). The CDR3 covers 12 residues. V lost 0 bases to trimming and J lost 13 bases, with 13 bases between them. Per germline, CDR1 MNHNS and CDR2 SASEGT.

The CDR3 DNA sequence: TGTGCCAGCAGCTTGCAGGGGGACCATGGCTACACCTTC. This sequence encodes CASSLQGDHGYTF. This chain connects TRBV5-4 to TRBJ1-2, with 7 bases matching TRBD1. After removal of 1 base from V and 6 bases from J, the junction contained 3 bases not matched to a gene. The germline CDR1 and CDR2 sequences are SGHNT and YYREEE (reference sequence). This CDR3 region has 13 residues.

This clone was observed once. The chain recombines TRBV9 with TRBJ2-7, with D possibly being TRBD1 (6 bases). Trimming removed 2 bases at V and 3 bases at J, with 12 bases between. There are 14 residues in the CDR3. Germline CDR1 and CDR2: SGDLS and YYNGEE. The CDR3: CASSVGATDYEQYF. As DNA, the CDR3 is TGTGCCAGCAGCGTGGGGGCCACCGACTACGAGCAGTACTTC.

This rearrangement joins TRBV9 to TRBJ2-6, with D unclear. Germline V gene sequence: CDR1 SGDLS, CDR2 YYNGEE. This CDR3 is built from 15 residues. The V gene lost 4 bases and the J gene lost 1 base, with 9 bases spanning the gap. In DNA form, the CDR3 reads TGTGCCAGCAGCCATCTCGGGTCTGGGGCCAACGTCCTGACTTTC. Residues: CASSHLGSGANVLTF.

This rearrangement joins TRBV25-1 to TRBJ2-7; 7 bases map to TRBD1. Germline CDR1 is MGHDK and CDR2 is SYGVNS. After removal of 5 bases from V and 2 bases from J, the junction contained 3 bases not matched to a gene. This CDR3 has 13 amino acids. CDR3 residues: CASSTGEAYEQYF. The DNA of the CDR3 is TGTGCCAGCAGTACAGGGGAAGCCTACGAGCAGTACTTC.

V and J are TRBV7-2 and TRBJ1-2; TRBD1 matches at 7 bases. The germline V gene encodes CDR1 SGHTA and CDR2 FQGNSA. This CDR3 has 15 amino acids. After removal of 4 bases from V and 5 bases from J, the junction contained 10 bases not matched to a gene. The DNA of the CDR3 is TGTGCCAGCAGCTACGGTTTAGGGGGCTTTTATGGCTACACCTTC. As protein: CASSYGLGGFYGYTF.

The chain joins TRBV10-2 to TRBJ2-1, with D maybe TRBD2 (6 bases). This CDR3 comprises 13 residues. Trimming removed 7 bases from V and 4 bases from J, with 11 bases in between. The germline gives CDR1 WSHSY, CDR2 SAAADI. The CDR3 sequence is CASIAEPYNEQFF. CDR3 coding DNA: TGCGCCAGCATAGCGGAGCCATACAATGAGCAGTTCTTC.

V and J are TRBV5-1 and TRBJ2-6; no reliable D call. CDR3 size: 14 residues. The V end lost 5 bases, the J end lost 0 bases, and 6 bases lay between the germline ends. Looked up from germline, CDR1 is SGHRS and CDR2 is YFSETQ. The CDR3 DNA sequence: TGCGCCAGCAGTAGTAGCTCTGGGGCCAACGTCCTGACTTTC. It is translated as CASSSSSGANVLTF.

This sequence joins TRBV29-1 and TRBJ2-5; 8 nucleotides match TRBD1. Germline values: CDR1 SQVTM, CDR2 ANQGSEA. This CDR3 comprises 18 residues. J was trimmed by 3 bases and V by 0 bases; bases with no gene match: 15. This CDR3 reads CSVEDLKLRDRFEETQYF. CDR3 bases: TGCAGCGTTGAAGACCTAAAGCTCCGGGACAGGTTCGAAGAGACCCAGTACTTC.

This clone was picked up one time. J is TRBJ2-5 and V is TRBV3-1 (or the pseudogene TRBV3-2); 9 bases agree with TRBD2. The CDR3 loop spans 15 amino acids. The germline gives CDR1 LGHDT, CDR2 YNNKEL (reference sequence). With V trimmed by 2 bases and J by 5 bases, 6 bases remained unmatched. CDR3: CASSQMAGGWETQYF. CDR3 DNA sequence: TGTGCCAGCAGCCAAATGGCGGGGGGGTGGGAGACCCAGTACTTC.

The CDR3 region is CASSLLKYEQYF. CDR3 in DNA: TGTGCCAGCAGCCTACTGAAATACGAGCAGTACTTC. V is TRBV6-2 or TRBV6-3 and J is TRBJ2-7; D is uncertain. The germline gives CDR1 MNHEY, CDR2 SVGEGT. The CDR3 has 12 amino acids. Deletions cut 6 bases from V and 4 bases from J, with 10 bases between.

In its sample, this clone ranks as medium-sized (0.01 to 0.1%). The V call is TRBV5-8, the J call TRBJ2-7; 13 bases align to TRBD2. The CDR3 spans 15 residues. CDR1 is SGHTS, CDR2 YDEGEE, per germline. V shed 2 bases and J 4 bases; nucleotides not matched to a gene: 3. The CDR3 loop is CASSFGTSGEYEQYF. The CDR3 DNA reads as TGTGCCAGCAGCTTCGGGACTAGCGGGGAATACGAGCAGTACTTC.

The genes are TRBV18 and TRBJ2-7; the match to TRBD1 covers 8 bases. This CDR3 is built from 16 residues. The ends lost 1 base at V and 6 bases at J; junction bases unmatched: 11. Germline CDR1 and CDR2: KGHSH and LQKENI. The CDR3 coding sequence is TGTGCCAGCTCACCACTGGGACAGGACCTGACCCGCGAGCAGTACTTC. Amino acids: CASSPLGQDLTREQYF.

The chain joins TRBV6-2 or TRBV6-3 to TRBJ1-2, with TRBD1 identical over 9 bases. The ends lost 6 bases at V and 4 bases at J; junction bases unmatched: 9. CDR1 is MNHEY, CDR2 SVGEGT, per germline. The CDR3 has 15 residues. CDR3 protein: CASSRDRVDVYGYTF. DNA for the CDR3: TGTGCCAGCAGCCGGGACAGGGTAGATGTCTATGGCTACACCTTC.

The genes are TRBV2 and TRBJ2-7, with no clear D. CDR3 length: 15 amino acids. Germline V CDR1 and CDR2: SNHLY, FYNNEI. V lost 3 bases and J lost 2, with 14 bases in between. The CDR3 here is CASSDPSQVPYEQYF. The CDR3 DNA follows: TGTGCCAGCAGTGACCCGTCCCAGGTCCCCTACGAGCAGTACTTC.

The chain is built from TRBV7-2 and TRBJ1-6; 8 positions agree with TRBD1. This CDR3 region has 16 residues. J was trimmed by 4 bases and V by 5 bases; bases with no gene match: 7. CDR1 SGHTA and CDR2 FQGNSA come from the germline V gene. CDR3: CASSPGTGPYNSPLHF. CDR3 nucleotides: TGTGCCAGCAGCCCCGGGACAGGACCATATAATTCACCCCTCCACTTT. Together with reference TRBV7-2 and TRBJ1-6, the CDR3 gives the full variable domain: GAGVSQSPSNKVTEKGKDVELRCDPISGHTALYWYRQSLGQGLEFLIYFQGNSAPDKSGLPSDRFSAERTGGSVSTLTIQRTQQEDSAVYLCASSPGTGPYNSPLHFGNGTRLTVT.

This clone was seen a handful of times. The gene calls are TRBV4-3 and TRBJ1-2; 8 bases fit TRBD1. The CDR3 sequence is 14 residues long. CDR1 is LGHNA and CDR2 is YSLEER in the germline V gene. V shed 1 base, J shed 6 bases, and the junction held 4 bases outside the gene matches. In nucleotides, the CDR3 is TGCGCCAGCAGCCAAGGGACAGGGAGGGATGGCTACACCTTC. Translation: CASSQGTGRDGYTF.

V and J are TRBV4-1 and TRBJ2-7; TRBD1 agrees at 8 bases. Germline V gene data show CDR1 as MGHRA and CDR2 as YSYEKL. The CDR3 has 14 residues. V was pared by 1 base and J by 7 bases, with 6 bases of the junction left unmatched. CDR3 in DNA: TGCGCCAGCAGCCAAGGGCAGGGGGCGCGGGAGCAGTACTTC. Translating it yields CASSQGQGAREQYF.

The rearrangement joins TRBV11-2 to TRBJ2-5, with 16 bases identical to TRBD2. In germline, CDR1 is SGHAT, CDR2 FQNNGV. This CDR3 region has 18 residues. Trimming cost V 1 base and J 4 bases; bases outside gene matches: 6. This CDR3 reads CASSLVGLAGGPGETQYF. The DNA of the CDR3 is TGTGCCAGCAGCTTAGTGGGACTAGCGGGAGGGCCCGGAGAGACCCAGTACTTC.

This clone was seen a handful of times. The CDR3 nucleotides read TGTGCCACATCACCCAGCGGGGGGGGCAGTGAGCAGTTCTTC. Translation gives CATSPSGGGSEQFF. This chain links TRBV6-4 with TRBJ2-1, with 10 bases fitting TRBD2. The length of the CDR3 is 14 residues. V trimming: 10 bases; J trimming: 9 bases; junction bases outside the gene matches: 12. Looked up from germline, CDR1 is MRHNA and CDR2 is SNTAGT.

This chain connects TRBV6-4 to TRBJ2-6; 7 bases are a match to TRBD2. The V and J ends lost 4 bases and 1 base, in that order; junction bases with no gene match: 4. Germline V gives CDR1 MRHNA, CDR2 SNTAGT. This CDR3 comprises 16 residues. The CDR3 DNA sequence: TGTGCCAGCAGTGCCGAGGGAGGGTCTGGGGCCAACGTCCTGACTTTC. Protein sequence: CASSAEGGSGANVLTF.